These T cell receptor beta chains were read from a single sample in a study of cytomegalovirus exposure and HLA in healthy donors. Repertoires were generated with immunoSEQ multiplex PCR, while TCRdb's copy carries only in-frame clones and drops some. Of approximately 65,000 clones listed, roughly nine tenths are singletons. Material for sequencing was PBMCs. The origin of the receptors is a man aged 18 to 29 in good health and CMV-seronegative. Both conserved end residues are part of each CDR3. Each record gives: J gene, D gene, V gene, clone size, CDR3 DNA, CDR3 protein. The D gene is left open where the match is weak. Size is stated for part of the rows, as once, few or many counts, or as a class when the clone is expanded.

J gene: TRBJ2-1; D gene: TRBD1; V gene: TRBV7-3; clone size: few; CDR3 DNA: TGTGCCAGCAGCTCCCGACAGGGGTCTACTGAGCAGTTCTTC; CDR3 protein: CASSSRQGSTEQFF
J gene: TRBJ1-2; D gene: .; V gene: TRBV5-4; clone size: .; CDR3 DNA: TGTGCCAGCAGCTTGGACAGGGACGGGGGCTACACCTTC; CDR3 protein: CASSLDRDGGYTF
J gene: TRBJ1-3; D gene: .; V gene: TRBV30; clone size: .; CDR3 DNA: TGTGCCTGGGGAGCTAACACCATATATTTT; CDR3 protein: CAWGANTIYF
J gene: TRBJ2-1; D gene: .; V gene: TRBV27; clone size: .; CDR3 DNA: TGTGCCAGCAGTCCGAGGGGGTCGTCCTACAATGAGCAGTTCTTC; CDR3 protein: CASSPRGSSYNEQFF
J gene: TRBJ2-1; D gene: .; V gene: TRBV9; clone size: .; CDR3 DNA: TGTGCCAGCAGCAGACAGGCGTATGAGCAGTTCTTC; CDR3 protein: CASSRQAYEQFF
J gene: TRBJ1-2; D gene: TRBD1; V gene: TRBV5-1; clone size: .; CDR3 DNA: TGCGCCAGCAGCTTAAAAACAGGGGGTTACTATGCCTATGGCTACACCTTC; CDR3 protein: CASSLKTGGYYAYGYTF
J gene: TRBJ2-5; D gene: TRBD2; V gene: TRBV5-4; clone size: once; CDR3 DNA: TGTGCCAGCAGCCCGGGGGGGTCTAGCGGCCAAGAGACCCAGTACTTC; CDR3 protein: CASSPGGSSGQETQYF
J gene: TRBJ1-5; D gene: TRBD1; V gene: TRBV7-8; clone size: .; CDR3 DNA: TGTGCCAGCAGAGCGGACAGGGGTTGGCAGCCCCAGCATTTT; CDR3 protein: CASRADRGWQPQHF
J gene: TRBJ1-2; D gene: .; V gene: TRBV4-3; clone size: .; CDR3 DNA: TGCGCCAGCAGCCTCCTGCCTGAGATCGATAAAAGGAGCGGCTACACCTTC; CDR3 protein: CASSLLPEIDKRSGYTF
J gene: TRBJ2-1; D gene: TRBD1; V gene: TRBV7-2; clone size: once; CDR3 DNA: TGTGCCAGCAGCTCAGGGGGCAGCTCCTACAATGAGCAGTTCTTC; CDR3 protein: CASSSGGSSYNEQFF
J gene: TRBJ2-1; D gene: .; V gene: TRBV5-6; clone size: .; CDR3 DNA: TGTGCCAGCAGCTCCCGACCGACTGGAGGAAATGAGCAGTTCTTC; CDR3 protein: CASSSRPTGGNEQFF
J gene: TRBJ1-2; D gene: .; V gene: TRBV4-3; clone size: .; CDR3 DNA: TGCGCCAGCAGCCAAGACACCGCAGGGGCGAGTGGCTACACCTTC; CDR3 protein: CASSQDTAGASGYTF
J gene: TRBJ2-2; D gene: .; V gene: TRBV9; clone size: .; CDR3 DNA: TGTGCCAGCAGCGTGGACACCCACCCTATTAACACCGGGGAGCTGTTTTTT; CDR3 protein: CASSVDTHPINTGELFF
J gene: TRBJ1-2; D gene: .; V gene: TRBV29-1; clone size: .; CDR3 DNA: TGCAGCGACTCCAGGGTTGATGGCTACACCTTC; CDR3 protein: CSDSRVDGYTF
J gene: TRBJ2-1; D gene: TRBD2; V gene: TRBV28; clone size: .; CDR3 DNA: TGTGCCAGCGGCCTGAGGCGGGAGATATATGAGCAGTTCTTC; CDR3 protein: CASGLRREIYEQFF
J gene: TRBJ2-3; D gene: TRBD2; V gene: TRBV9; clone size: .; CDR3 DNA: TGTGCCAGCAGCGCCCCTAGCGGGAGTATGGTAGATACGCAGTATTTT; CDR3 protein: CASSAPSGSMVDTQYF
J gene: TRBJ2-7; D gene: TRBD2; V gene: TRBV10-3; clone size: .; CDR3 DNA: TGTGCCGCCTCACACGGGACTACAAGCTCCTACGAGCAGTACTTC; CDR3 protein: CAASHGTTSSYEQYF
J gene: TRBJ1-1; D gene: TRBD1; V gene: TRBV27; clone size: .; CDR3 DNA: TGTGCCAGCAGTTTATCGCACCCGGCCAGGGGGCGAAACACTGAAGCTTTCTTT; CDR3 protein: CASSLSHPARGRNTEAFF
J gene: TRBJ2-3; D gene: .; V gene: TRBV12-1; clone size: .; CDR3 DNA: TGTGCCAGCAGCCCCGGAGCGGGCCCTAGCACAGATACGCAGTATTTT; CDR3 protein: CASSPGAGPSTDTQYF
J gene: TRBJ2-7; D gene: .; V gene: TRBV6-1; clone size: .; CDR3 DNA: TGTGCCAGCAGTAACCCCGCAGGGCCCTACTTCGAGCAGTACTTC; CDR3 protein: CASSNPAGPYFEQYF
J gene: TRBJ1-1; D gene: TRBD1; V gene: TRBV13; clone size: once; CDR3 DNA: TGTGCCAGCAGCACCCGGACAGGGCAGAACACTGAAGCTTTCTTT; CDR3 protein: CASSTRTGQNTEAFF
J gene: TRBJ2-1; D gene: TRBD2; V gene: TRBV7-2; clone size: .; CDR3 DNA: TGTGCCAGCAGCTCCGGGATGAAGGTAGCGGGAGGGCCGCATGAGCAGTTCTTC; CDR3 protein: CASSSGMKVAGGPHEQFF
J gene: TRBJ2-7; D gene: TRBD1; V gene: TRBV18; clone size: .; CDR3 DNA: TGTGCCAGCTCATCAAACAGGGGTGACTTCTACGAGCAGTACTTC; CDR3 protein: CASSSNRGDFYEQYF
J gene: TRBJ2-1; D gene: TRBD1; V gene: TRBV11-2; clone size: .; CDR3 DNA: TGTGCCAGCAGTCCCCAGGGGGCTAGCCGGGGCCATGAGCAGTTCTTC; CDR3 protein: CASSPQGASRGHEQFF
J gene: TRBJ2-1; D gene: TRBD2; V gene: TRBV9; clone size: .; CDR3 DNA: TGTGCCAGCAGCATTGGACTAGCGGGAAATGAGCAGTTCTTC; CDR3 protein: CASSIGLAGNEQFF
J gene: TRBJ2-2; D gene: TRBD2; V gene: TRBV2; clone size: once; CDR3 DNA: TGTGCCAGCAGTGATCGGAGCGGGAGGGGTATCTTTTCGAACACCGGGGAGCTGTTTTTT; CDR3 protein: CASSDRSGRGIFSNTGELFF
J gene: TRBJ2-7; D gene: TRBD1; V gene: TRBV25-1; clone size: once; CDR3 DNA: TGTGCCAGCACTGGACAGGGGTACTACGAGCAGTACTTC; CDR3 protein: CASTGQGYYEQYF
J gene: TRBJ1-2; D gene: .; V gene: TRBV30; clone size: .; CDR3 DNA: TGTGCCTGGAGCCGGGACTCGAGTGGCTACACCTTC; CDR3 protein: CAWSRDSSGYTF
J gene: TRBJ2-7; D gene: .; V gene: TRBV7-8; clone size: .; CDR3 DNA: TGTGCCAGCAGCTTAGGAAGGGGTCGAGATTACGAGCAGTACTTC; CDR3 protein: CASSLGRGRDYEQYF
J gene: TRBJ1-5; D gene: .; V gene: TRBV28; clone size: few; CDR3 DNA: TGTGCCAGCAGTTTTATGGGGCGCCAGCCCCAGCATTTT; CDR3 protein: CASSFMGRQPQHF
J gene: TRBJ1-5; D gene: TRBD1; V gene: TRBV6-6; clone size: .; CDR3 DNA: TGTGCCAGCGGTGAGTCCGGGACAGTGAATCAGCCCCAGCATTTT; CDR3 protein: CASGESGTVNQPQHF
J gene: TRBJ2-3; D gene: TRBD1; V gene: TRBV28; clone size: .; CDR3 DNA: TGTGCCAGCAGTTTAATTGGCGGACAGGGGGCATCGGATACGCAGTATTTT; CDR3 protein: CASSLIGGQGASDTQYF
J gene: TRBJ2-3; D gene: .; V gene: TRBV21-1; clone size: .; CDR3 DNA: TGTGCCAGCAGCACTAAGCGGGCGACGGGCCACGTCACAGATACGCAGTATTTT; CDR3 protein: CASSTKRATGHVTDTQYF